This entry describes one T cell receptor beta chain. The data are from a study of CD8 T cells in Susac syndrome. RNA in amounts of about 0.45 to 1 ug was reverse transcribed with random hexamers. Amplification of TCR beta CDR3 was carried out by immunoSEQ multiplex PCR, which covered 54 Vbeta and 13 Jbeta segments. TCRdb reprocessed the immunoSEQ multiplex PCR reads via MiXCR and lists one record per CDR3 protein. The data hold over 350,000 distinct CDR3 sequences, with around 85% observed a single time. TCR beta from blood CD8+ and CD4+ T cells was sequenced. TEMRA cells underwent FACS enrichment and CD8+ and CD4+ T cells underwent negative isolation. Germline V gene lookup returns CDR1 MNHNS and CDR2 SASEGT. The CDR3 is 14 amino acids. V lost 8 bases, J lost 6 bases, and 6 bases stayed unmatched.

The sequenced sample consisted of CD8+ T cells from PBMCs. This clonotype originated in a human donor with multiple sclerosis. V and J are TRBV6-1 and TRBJ2-7; the match to TRBD2 covers 14 bases. The CDR3 nucleotides are TGTGCCAGCGGGGGAGGGACTAGCGGGAGCGAGCAGTACTTC. This translates into CASGGGTSGSEQYF.